This entry lists 23 T cell receptor beta chains sequenced from one sample in a study of cytomegalovirus exposure and HLA in healthy donors. A multiplex PCR was run with 60 Vbeta primers and 13 Jbeta primers. TCRdb's table, derived via immunoSEQ multiplex PCR, lists solely in-frame clones and lacks some. Seen here are about 200,000 clones, roughly four fifths observed once, and the top ten hold 1.5% to 2%. The sequenced material came from PBMCs. The source of these receptors is a man aged 18-30 years in good health and CMV-seronegative.

The chain couples TRBV6-1 to TRBJ1-2, with D unclear. The CDR3 runs to 13 residues. The germline CDR1 and CDR2 sequences are MNHNS and SASEGT. The V end was cut by 6 bases, the J end by 7 bases, with 15 bases between. CDR3 loop: CASSRASGPGYTF. In DNA form, the CDR3 reads TGTGCCAGCAGCCGGGCCAGCGGTCCTGGCTACACCTTC.

The V gene is TRBV5-1, the J gene TRBJ2-1; 7 bases are shared with TRBD1. Germline V gene sequence: CDR1 SGHRS, CDR2 YFSETQ. The CDR3 is 14 amino acids. After removal of 3 bases from V and 5 bases from J, the junction contained 5 bases not matched to a gene. The CDR3 is CASSSGQMNNEQFF. Here the CDR3 DNA reads TGCGCCAGCAGCTCGGGACAGATGAACAATGAGCAGTTCTTC.

This clone turned up a few times. V usage is TRBV6-1 and J usage is TRBJ1-2; D ambiguous. Germline CDR1 reads MNHNS; CDR2 reads SASEGT. V was shortened by 0 bases and J by 8 bases, with 13 bases between the two germline ends. The CDR3 contains 14 residues. The CDR3 loop is CASSEALTARGYTF. Here the CDR3 DNA reads TGTGCCAGCAGTGAAGCGCTTACTGCCCGAGGCTACACCTTC.

This chain uses TRBV7-6 with TRBJ2-5; 11 positions agree with TRBD2. The length of the CDR3 is 13 residues. The germline V gene has CDR1 SGHVS and CDR2 FNYEAQ. J was trimmed by 7 bases and V by 6 bases; bases with no gene match: 4. The CDR3 sequence: CASSNSGRGTQYF. The DNA of the CDR3 is TGTGCCAGCAGTAATAGCGGGAGGGGGACCCAGTACTTC.

This clone was counted between two and nine times. The chain couples TRBV27 to TRBJ1-6, with D uncertain. V gave up 3 bases and J gave up 7 bases, with 13 bases separating them. The length of the CDR3 is 15 residues. Germline V gene lookup returns CDR1 MNHEY and CDR2 SMNVEV (reference sequence). CDR3: CASSLEVDSNSPLHF. The DNA of the CDR3 is TGTGCCAGCAGTTTGGAGGTCGATTCCAATTCACCCCTCCACTTT.

The V gene is TRBV5-6, the J gene TRBJ2-7; D is perhaps TRBD2 (5 bases). Germline V lookup: CDR1 SGHDT, CDR2 YYEEEE. Trimming shortened V by 0 bases and J by 3 bases, and 13 bases separated the two germline ends. This CDR3 contains 15 residues. The CDR3 DNA follows: TGTGCCAGCAGCTTGGCCTTCGGGGTAGGCTACGAGCAGTACTTC. It translates to CASSLAFGVGYEQYF.

V usage is TRBV9 and J usage is TRBJ1-5; D may be TRBD1 (5 bases). V lost 0 bases and J 5 bases, leaving 12 bases between the germline ends. The length of the CDR3 is 15 residues. Germline values: CDR1 SGDLS, CDR2 YYNGEE. The CDR3 coding sequence is TGTGCCAGCAGCGTAGAAGGAGGGGTTCATCAGCCCCAGCATTTT. Its translation: CASSVEGGVHQPQHF.

The rearrangement links TRBV5-6 to TRBJ2-5, with TRBD2 matching over 13 bases. Germline V gene data show CDR1 as SGHDT and CDR2 as YYEEEE. CDR3 length equals 16 residues. Trimming at V came to 4 bases and at J to 4 bases, leaving 7 bases not matched to a gene. CDR3: CASSPGLAGVAETQYF. In DNA form, the CDR3 reads TGTGCCAGCAGCCCAGGACTAGCGGGGGTGGCAGAGACCCAGTACTTC.

This sequence joins TRBV10-3 and TRBJ2-5; D may be TRBD2 (6 bases). Germline V gives CDR1 ENHRY, CDR2 SYGVKD. This CDR3 has 15 amino acids. V dropped 6 bases and J dropped 5 bases, with 19 bases sitting between them. The CDR3 spells CAIRAALGGGETQYF. CDR3 DNA: TGTGCCATCAGAGCGGCCTTGGGGGGAGGCGAGACCCAGTACTTC.

The V call is TRBV5-4, the J call TRBJ2-3, with TRBD1 identical over 8 bases. CDR3 size: 17 residues. V lost 0 bases to trimming and J lost 1 base; unmatched junction nucleotides: 7. The germline CDR1 and CDR2 sequences are SGHNT and YYREEE (reference sequence). Written as DNA, the CDR3 is TGTGCCAGCAGCTTGGACCACAGGGGGTCTGGCACAGATACGCAGTATTTT. Its translation is CASSLDHRGSGTDTQYF. Full variable domain (remainder filled in from reference TRBV5-4 and TRBJ2-3): ETGVTQSPTHLIKTRGQQVTLRCSSQSGHNTVSWYQQALGQGPQFIFQYYREEENGRGNFPPRFSGLQFPNYSSELNVNALELDDSALYLCASSLDHRGSGTDTQYFGPGTRLTVL.

There are a few counts of this clone. This chain connects TRBV9 to TRBJ2-5; D uncertain. The CDR3 consists of 14 residues. The germline gives CDR1 SGDLS, CDR2 YYNGEE. Trimming took off 0 bases at V and 0 bases at J, with 6 bases between the two ends. The chain's CDR3 is CASSVGSDQETQYF. CDR3 DNA sequence: TGTGCCAGCAGCGTAGGAAGCGACCAAGAGACCCAGTACTTC.

This clone has only a few counts. The chain joins TRBV4-1 to TRBJ2-4, with 7 bases fitting TRBD1. With V trimmed by 4 bases and J by 8 bases, 2 bases remained unmatched. CDR3 size: 12 residues. Germline CDR1 MGHRA, CDR2 YSYEKL. The CDR3 DNA is TGCGCCAGCAGCCTCACAGGGGACATTCAGTACTTC. It translates to CASSLTGDIQYF.

The chain combines TRBV2 with TRBJ2-1; weak D call: TRBD2 (5 bases). CDR1 is SNHLY and CDR2 is FYNNEI in the germline V gene. The CDR3 is made up of 14 amino acids. Trimming removed 2 bases at V and 10 bases at J, with 15 bases between. This CDR3 reads CASSEPAGSGEQFF. CDR3 DNA: TGTGCCAGCAGTGAACCCGCTGGGAGTGGGGAGCAGTTCTTC.

The rearrangement links TRBV30 to TRBJ2-3; D is perhaps TRBD1 (5 bases). This CDR3 is built from 14 residues. Trimming removed 3 bases at V and 0 bases at J, with 10 bases between. CDR1 is GTSNPN and CDR2 is SVGIG in the germline V gene (reference sequence). The CDR3 here is CAWRRQLSTDTQYF. For the CDR3, the DNA is TGTGCCTGGAGGAGACAGCTTAGCACAGATACGCAGTATTTT.

This clone has only a few counts. The rearrangement links TRBV5-4 to TRBJ1-5; D is unclear. The CDR3 has 14 amino acids. Deletions cut 5 bases from V and 2 bases from J, with 11 bases between. Looked up from germline, CDR1 is SGHNT and CDR2 is YYREEE (reference sequence). The DNA of the CDR3 is TGTGCCAGCAGTGAGGGAGTCGGCAATCAGCCCCAGCATTTT. Amino acid sequence: CASSEGVGNQPQHF.

This clone was seen more than once but under ten times. The J gene is TRBJ2-7, the V gene TRBV19; 10 bases are a match to TRBD1. With V trimmed by 7 bases and J by 3 bases, 3 bases remained unmatched. Germline CDR1 reads LNHDA; CDR2 reads SQIVND (reference sequence). This CDR3 has 13 amino acids. The CDR3 DNA is TGTGCCAGTACCGGGACAGGGGACTACGAGCAGTACTTC. Encoded protein: CASTGTGDYEQYF.

This clone appeared a single time. The V gene is TRBV9, the J gene TRBJ2-1; maybe TRBD2 (6 bases). CDR3 length equals 14 residues. The germline V and J ends were trimmed by 4 bases and 8 bases, with 16 bases remaining between them. Germline V lookup: CDR1 SGDLS, CDR2 YYNGEE. The CDR3 loop is CASSYELSSDEQFF. The CDR3 DNA reads as TGTGCCAGCAGCTACGAATTATCTAGCGATGAGCAGTTCTTC. Combining the CDR3 with reference TRBV9 and TRBJ2-1 gives the whole variable domain DSGVTQTPKHLITATGQRVTLRCSPRSGDLSVYWYQQSLDQGLQFLIQYYNGEERAKGNILERFSAQQFPDLHSELNLSSLELGDSALYFCASSYELSSDEQFFGPGTRLTVL.

The CDR3 sequence: CASSKDAASGYLYNEQFF. The CDR3, as DNA: TGTGCCAGCAGCAAAGATGCGGCTAGCGGGTATCTCTACAATGAGCAGTTCTTC. The genes are TRBV21-1 and TRBJ2-1; the table names TRBD2, a call not compared with the DNA. TRBV21-1 is noted as a pseudogene. This CDR3 contains 18 residues.

This clone has a handful of counts. The gene calls are TRBV7-2 and TRBJ2-5; 13 nucleotides align to TRBD2. CDR1 SGHTA and CDR2 FQGNSA come from the germline V gene. V dropped 6 bases and J dropped 3; count of bases not matched to a gene: 1. The CDR3 has 14 amino acids. The CDR3 sequence: CASSTSGREETQYF. Written as DNA, the CDR3 is TGTGCCAGCAGTACTAGCGGGAGGGAAGAGACCCAGTACTTC.

CDR3 in amino acids: CASSPMIGGGTEQYF. The CDR3 nucleotides read TGTGCCAGCAGCCCCATGATAGGGGGAGGGACCGAGCAGTACTTC. The chain recombines TRBV7-2 with TRBJ2-5; TRBD2 is a possible D gene (7 bases). Near its end, the DNA agrees better with TRBJ2-7, so the J call may be wrong. CDR1 is SGHTA and CDR2 is FQGNSA in the germline V gene. The CDR3 length is 15 residues.

The chain uses TRBV7-6 and TRBJ1-6; 9 bases map to TRBD1. CDR3 length equals 16 residues. V lost 5 bases, J lost 13 bases, and 15 bases stayed unmatched. Germline V lookup: CDR1 SGHVS, CDR2 FNYEAQ. The CDR3 region is CASSPRDRASSGPLHF. CDR3 nucleotides: TGTGCCAGCAGCCCGCGGGACAGGGCATCGTCAGGGCCCCTCCACTTT.

This clone was observed a handful of times. The V call is TRBV7-9, the J call TRBJ2-6, with a weak D call TRBD1 (5 bases). Germline-derived CDR1 and CDR2 are SEHNR and FQNEAQ (reference sequence). Trimming shortened V by 2 bases and J by 4 bases, and 21 bases separated the two germline ends. This CDR3 contains 19 residues. CDR3 sequence: CASSLWGPEIGAGANVLTF. The CDR3 DNA is TGTGCCAGCAGCTTATGGGGTCCCGAGATAGGGGCCGGGGCCAACGTCCTGACTTTC.

This clone was seen once. The chain is built from TRBV29-1 and TRBJ2-7, with TRBD1 identical over 7 bases. V gave up 4 bases and J gave up 1 base; unmatched junction bases: 1. The CDR3 is 12 amino acids. The germline CDR1 and CDR2 sequences are SQVTM and ANQGSEA. Written as DNA, the CDR3 is TGCAGCGTTGGGGGACAGTCCTACGAGCAGTACTTC. Its protein is CSVGGQSYEQYF.